This entry lists 28 T cell receptor beta chains sequenced from one sample in a study of neoadjuvant anti-PD-1 for oral cavity cancer. Some clones are missing from TCRdb's copy, which holds only in-frame ones; the method was immunoSEQ multiplex PCR. The data show over 65,000 clones, roughly nine tenths seen once. As for time point: after neoadjuvant nivolumab, at surgical resection. The sample was PBMCs, taken after nivolumab (anti-PD-1) treatment. The receptors here all came from a person aged 35-79 years with oral cavity squamous cell carcinoma.

The chain is built from TRBV7-9 and TRBJ2-7; 12 bases are shared with TRBD2. Per the germline V gene, CDR1 is SEHNR and CDR2 is FQNEAQ (reference sequence). This CDR3 is built from 16 residues. Trimming took 5 bases from V and 7 from J; bases not matched to a gene: 12. CDR3 region: CASSTLRLAGVREQYF. The CDR3 DNA follows: TGTGCCAGCAGCACCCTCAGACTAGCGGGAGTACGGGAGCAGTACTTC.

V gene TRBV7-6 combines with J gene TRBJ2-2, with 7 bases matching TRBD2. The CDR3 contains 15 residues. After removal of 7 bases from V and 7 bases from J, the junction contained 12 bases not matched to a gene. Germline CDR1 is SGHVS and CDR2 is FNYEAQ. The CDR3 DNA sequence: TGTGCCAGCATGAAGTCTAGCGGCCCGAGCGGGGAGCTGTTTTTT. Protein sequence: CASMKSSGPSGELFF.

The rearrangement joins TRBV5-4 to TRBJ2-7; TRBD1 or TRBD2 may be the D gene (5 bases each). Trimming removed 0 bases from V and 5 bases from J, with 15 bases in between. The CDR3 loop spans 15 amino acids. Per germline, CDR1 SGHNT and CDR2 YYREEE (reference sequence). CDR3: CASSLVERGRDEQYF. In DNA form, the CDR3 reads TGTGCCAGCAGCTTGGTTGAGAGGGGTCGGGACGAGCAGTACTTC.

The chain employs TRBV4-1 and TRBJ1-1; D is unclear. CDR3 length: 15 amino acids. The germline CDR1 and CDR2 sequences are MGHRA and YSYEKL. V was trimmed by 0 bases and J by 3 bases, leaving 11 bases between them. The CDR3 sequence is CASSQEITVYTEAFF. The CDR3 DNA is TGCGCCAGCAGCCAAGAGATAACAGTTTACACTGAAGCTTTCTTT.

The V and J genes are TRBV9 and TRBJ2-4, with D possibly TRBD1 on 6 matching bases. Trimming removed 3 bases at V and 6 bases at J, with 7 bases between. The CDR3 extends over 12 amino acids. Germline V gene data show CDR1 as SGDLS and CDR2 as YYNGEE. CDR3 residues: CASSADRNIQYF. The CDR3 region has the DNA TGTGCCAGCAGCGCGGACAGAAACATTCAGTACTTC.

The rearrangement joins TRBV5-1 to TRBJ2-3, with a tentative D call TRBD1 (6 bases). V was clipped by 1 base and J by 4 bases, with 13 bases between them. The CDR3 contains 15 residues. CDR1 and CDR2 from the germline V gene are SGHRS and YFSETQ. The chain's CDR3 is CASSLSPTGADTQYF. The DNA of the CDR3 is TGCGCCAGCAGCTTGTCGCCGACAGGAGCAGATACGCAGTATTTT.

The V gene is TRBV25-1, the J gene TRBJ2-3; TRBD1 or TRBD2 may be the D gene (6 bases each). V lost 3 bases to trimming and J lost 1 base, with 14 bases between them. The CDR3 consists of 16 residues. Per the germline V gene, CDR1 is MGHDK and CDR2 is SYGVNS. CDR3 residues: CASSEGGRGRTDTQYF. In DNA form, the CDR3 reads TGTGCCAGCAGTGAGGGGGGCCGGGGACGCACAGATACGCAGTATTTT.

The chain employs TRBV6-5 and TRBJ2-6; D may match TRBD1 or TRBD2 (5 bases each). CDR3 length: 15 residues. CDR1 and CDR2 from the germline V gene are MNHEY and SVGAGI. V was cut by 2 bases and J by 1 base, with 6 bases left in between. CDR3 sequence (DNA): TGTGCCAGCAGTTACGGGGGATCTGGGGCCAACGTCCTGACTTTC. This translates into CASSYGGSGANVLTF.

V gene TRBV2 combines with J gene TRBJ2-5; TRBD1 or TRBD2 may be the D gene (6 bases each). TRBJ2-7 matches the DNA end more closely, so the J call is doubtful. The CDR3 is made up of 12 amino acids. In germline, CDR1 is SNHLY, CDR2 FYNNEI. The CDR3 DNA follows: TGTGCCGCAGGGGCGCGGGGATACGAGCAGTACTTC. It codes for CAAGARGYEQYF.

Written as DNA, the CDR3 is TGTGCCAGCAGTGACGACCCACCCTTTGGCTACACCTTC. Its translation is CASSDDPPFGYTF. The chain couples TRBV6-5 to TRBJ1-2; D remains unclear. V lost 5 bases to trimming and J lost 7 bases, with 14 bases between them. Germline values: CDR1 MNHEY, CDR2 SVGAGI. This CDR3 has 13 residues.

The CDR3: CASSQDKTSGGAKIYEQYF. As DNA, the CDR3 is TGTGCCAGCAGCCAAGATAAGACTAGCGGGGGGGCCAAGATATACGAGCAGTACTTC. This sequence joins TRBV4-2 and TRBJ2-7, with 14 bases aligning to TRBD2. The CDR3 length is 19 residues. V was pared by 0 bases and J by 4 bases, with 11 bases of the junction left unmatched. Germline V gives CDR1 LGHNA, CDR2 YNFKEQ.

This rearrangement joins TRBV5-1 to TRBJ1-1; D is unclear. CDR3 length: 15 amino acids. The germline gives CDR1 SGHRS, CDR2 YFSETQ. Trimming pared 1 base from V and 3 bases from J, leaving 13 bases between. The CDR3 spells CASSLLDPRDTEAFF. CDR3 bases: TGCGCCAGCAGCTTGCTTGACCCGAGGGACACTGAAGCTTTCTTT.

This sequence joins TRBV27 and TRBJ2-1; 7 nucleotides agree with TRBD1. The CDR3 contains 15 residues. V shed 0 bases and J 2 bases; nucleotides not matched to a gene: 1. Germline CDR1 is MNHEY and CDR2 is SMNVEV (reference sequence). CDR3 protein: CASSLSGTAYNEQFF. In DNA form, the CDR3 reads TGTGCCAGCAGTTTATCGGGGACAGCCTACAATGAGCAGTTCTTC.

V gene TRBV28 combines with J gene TRBJ1-5; D gene unclear. The germline gives CDR1 MDHEN, CDR2 SYDVKM. The CDR3 has 14 amino acids. V was trimmed by 4 bases and J by 0 bases, leaving 7 bases between them. CDR3 sequence (DNA): TGTGCCAGCAGTTCTCCATTTAGCAATCAGCCCCAGCATTTT. Translation: CASSSPFSNQPQHF.

The chain employs TRBV4-1 and TRBJ1-6; TRBD1 is a possible D gene (5 bases). Trimming stripped 3 bases from V and 0 bases from J, with 12 bases between. The germline V gene encodes CDR1 MGHRA and CDR2 YSYEKL. CDR3 length: 17 amino acids. CDR3 nucleotide sequence: TGCGCCAGCAGCCAGGGGGTACAGAGCTCCTATAATTCACCCCTCCACTTT. Its protein product is CASSQGVQSSYNSPLHF.

The rearrangement joins TRBV19 to TRBJ2-7, with unresolved D. Deletions cut 4 bases from V and 10 bases from J, with 17 bases between. Looked up from germline, CDR1 is LNHDA and CDR2 is SQIVND (reference sequence). The CDR3 consists of 13 residues. This CDR3 is CASSTSWTALQYF. CDR3 nucleotide sequence: TGTGCCAGTAGTACCTCCTGGACCGCACTCCAGTACTTC. The full variable domain, rest sourced from reference TRBV19 and TRBJ2-7, is DGGITQSPKYLFRKEGQNVTLSCEQNLNHDAMYWYRQDPGQGLRLIYYSQIVNDFQKGDIAEGYSVSREKKESFPLTVTSAQKNPTAFYLCASSTSWTALQYFGPGTRLTVT.

This clone was counted a few times. The rearrangement joins TRBV6-1 to TRBJ2-7; perhaps TRBD2 as D (6 bases). CDR1 is MNHNS, CDR2 SASEGT, per germline. Trimming removed 2 bases from V and 3 bases from J, with 14 bases in between. CDR3 length: 15 amino acids. The CDR3 region is CASSERDSGHYEQYF. DNA for the CDR3: TGTGCCAGCAGTGAACGTGACAGCGGGCACTACGAGCAGTACTTC.

The chain combines TRBV6-1 with TRBJ2-7; D unresolved. This CDR3 contains 15 residues. V lost 9 bases and J lost 2, with 20 bases in between. The germline V gene encodes CDR1 MNHNS and CDR2 SASEGT. CDR3 protein: CASRPVDIATYEQYF. CDR3 nucleotides: TGTGCCAGTCGACCTGTTGACATCGCAACCTACGAGCAGTACTTC.

This chain uses TRBV19 with TRBJ2-2; 9 nucleotides line up with TRBD1. V dropped 5 bases and J dropped 1; count of bases not matched to a gene: 14. This CDR3 has 19 residues. Germline CDR1 reads LNHDA; CDR2 reads SQIVND (reference sequence). The CDR3 sequence: CASSPVGTGQSVNTGELFF. CDR3 DNA: TGTGCCAGTAGTCCGGTGGGGACAGGGCAAAGCGTGAACACCGGGGAGCTGTTTTTT.

The gene calls are TRBV7-3 and TRBJ1-6; maybe TRBD1 (6 bases). The CDR3 runs 16 residues. V was trimmed by 1 base and J by 7 bases, leaving 14 bases between them. Germline values: CDR1 SGHTA, CDR2 FQGTGA. The CDR3 DNA sequence: TGTGCCAGCAGCTTAAGGGTCCCAGGGGAGAATTCACCCCTCCACTTT. This encodes CASSLRVPGENSPLHF.

As DNA, the CDR3 is TGTGCCAGCAGCGTGGGACTAGCGGGAGTTGTAACAGATACGCAGTATTTT. This encodes CASSVGLAGVVTDTQYF. The rearrangement links TRBV7-2 to TRBJ2-3, with 14 bases lining up with TRBD2. J was trimmed by 3 bases and V by 5 bases; bases with no gene match: 7. Germline CDR1 reads SGHTA; CDR2 reads FQGNSA. CDR3 length: 17 amino acids.

The chain carries TRBV2 and TRBJ1-6; D is ambiguous. The CDR3 sequence is 16 residues long. Trimming took 3 bases from V and 5 from J, leaving 14 bases between them. Looked up from germline, CDR1 is SNHLY and CDR2 is FYNNEI. As DNA, the CDR3 is TGTGCCAGCAGTGATTGGTTGGGCAGAGATAATTCACCCCTCCACTTT. Residues: CASSDWLGRDNSPLHF.

Points on this clone: Other DNA sequences in this specimen translate into the identical CDR3. The V gene is TRBV5-4, the J gene TRBJ1-2; the match to TRBD1 covers 9 bases. J was trimmed by 4 bases and V by 1 base; bases with no gene match: 5. Per the germline V gene, CDR1 is SGHNT and CDR2 is YYREEE (reference sequence). CDR3 length: 15 residues. The CDR3 coding sequence is TGTGCCAGCAGCTTGATTGGACAGGGGAGCTATGGCTACACCTTC. The encoded protein is CASSLIGQGSYGYTF.

V is TRBV11-3 and J is TRBJ2-2; 7 positions agree with TRBD2. After removal of 0 bases from V and 3 bases from J, the junction contained 10 bases not matched to a gene. Germline loops: CDR1 SGHNT, CDR2 YENEEA. The CDR3 covers 18 residues. The CDR3 is CASSLDKGGSAHTGELFF. The CDR3 bases are TGTGCCAGCAGCTTAGATAAGGGCGGGAGCGCCCACACCGGGGAGCTGTTTTTT.

The rearrangement joins TRBV5-4 to TRBJ2-1, with D tentatively TRBD2 (5 bases). This CDR3 contains 13 residues. Trimming took off 4 bases at V and 6 bases at J, with 11 bases between the two ends. Germline V gives CDR1 SGHNT, CDR2 YYREEE (reference sequence). The CDR3 here is CASSVEAVNEQFF. CDR3 bases: TGTGCCAGCAGCGTAGAAGCGGTCAATGAGCAGTTCTTC.

This sequence joins TRBV2 and TRBJ2-7; TRBD1 might be the D (6 bases). Trimming took off 6 bases at V and 0 bases at J, with 18 bases between the two ends. The CDR3 covers 16 residues. Germline V CDR1 and CDR2: SNHLY, FYNNEI. The CDR3 reads CASSDPRTARSYEQYF. The CDR3 nucleotides read TGTGCCAGCAGCGACCCCAGGACAGCGCGCTCCTACGAGCAGTACTTC. The complete variable domain, with remaining parts taken from reference TRBV2 and TRBJ2-7, reads EPEVTQTPSHQVTQMGQEVILRCVPISNHLYFYWYRQILGQKVEFLVSFYNNEISEKSEIFDDQFSVERPDGSNFTLKIRSTKLEDSAMYFCASSDPRTARSYEQYFGPGTRLTVT.

The V gene is TRBV5-4, the J gene TRBJ1-4; D remains unclear. From germline, CDR1 is SGHNT and CDR2 YYREEE (reference sequence). The CDR3 extends over 16 amino acids. The ends were cut back, 1 base at V and 0 bases at J, with 10 bases in the middle. The CDR3 region has the DNA TGTGCCAGCAGCTTGAAGCCTCGGGCAACTAATGAAAAACTGTTTTTT. It is translated as CASSLKPRATNEKLFF.

V usage is TRBV25-1 and J usage is TRBJ1-1; 7 bases are shared with TRBD1. This CDR3 is 11 amino acids long. The trim removed 6 bases at V and 7 bases at J, leaving 2 bases unmatched. Germline-derived CDR1 and CDR2 are MGHDK and SYGVNS. DNA for the CDR3: TGTGCCAGCAGGAGACAGGGTGAAGCTTTCTTT. Translating gives CASRRQGEAFF.